Presented here are 20 T cell receptor beta chains from one specimen sequenced in a study of T cell changes during pregnancy in multiple sclerosis. The protocol was immunoSEQ multiplex PCR, while the TCRdb copy is restricted to in-frame clones and leaves out a portion. Among 60,000 to 75,000 clones listed, around nine tenths were seen once. The sample consisted of peripheral blood, taken before pregnancy. The source of these receptors is a female donor with multiple sclerosis, enrolled in a pregnancy study.

The chain joins TRBV25-1 to TRBJ1-5; perhaps TRBD1 as D (6 bases). The CDR3 has 14 residues. V lost 0 bases, J lost 10 bases, and 13 bases lay in between. Germline-derived CDR1 and CDR2 are MGHDK and SYGVNS. In DNA, the CDR3 is TGTGCCAGCAGTGAATATTCAGGGGCCCAACCCCAGCATTTT. Amino acids: CASSEYSGAQPQHF.

The rearrangement joins TRBV11-2 to TRBJ1-2; D remains ambiguous. Germline V gives CDR1 SGHAT, CDR2 FQNNGV. Trimming removed 5 bases at V and 6 bases at J, with 10 bases between. This CDR3 is built from 12 residues. In DNA form, the CDR3 reads TGTGCCAGCAGCCCGAACAGAGATGGCTACACCTTC. It is translated as CASSPNRDGYTF. Filled out from reference TRBV11-2 and TRBJ1-2, the complete variable domain reads EAGVAQSPRYKIIEKRQSVAFWCNPISGHATLYWYQQILGQGPKLLIQFQNNGVVDDSQLPKDRFSAERLKGVDSTLKIQPAKLEDSAVYLCASSPNRDGYTFGSGTRLTVV.

The V call is TRBV5-6, the J call TRBJ1-5; D might be TRBD1 (5 bases). CDR3 length: 12 amino acids. Germline CDR1 and CDR2: SGHDT and YYEEEE. The germline V and J ends were trimmed by 4 bases and 11 bases, with 13 bases remaining between them. CDR3: CASSLQVGAQHF. The DNA for the CDR3 is TGTGCCAGCAGCCTACAGGTAGGGGCCCAGCATTTT. Supplemented by reference TRBV5-6 and TRBJ1-5, the full variable domain reads DAGVTQSPTHLIKTRGQQVTLRCSPKSGHDTVSWYQQALGQGPQFIFQYYEEEERQRGNFPDRFSGHQFPNYSSELNVNALLLGDSALYLCASSLQVGAQHFGDGTRLSIL.

The V call is TRBV6-1, the J call TRBJ1-5; 9 nucleotides match TRBD1. V shed 2 bases and J 7 bases; nucleotides not matched to a gene: 3. From germline, CDR1 is MNHNS and CDR2 SASEGT. This CDR3 comprises 14 residues. This CDR3 reads CASSEWGQGQPQHF. Here the CDR3 DNA reads TGTGCCAGCAGTGAATGGGGACAGGGCCAGCCCCAGCATTTT.

The chain joins TRBV15 to TRBJ2-7; D is undetermined. The CDR3 is made up of 14 amino acids. The V end was cut by 0 bases, the J end by 0 bases, with 6 bases between. CDR1 is LNHNV, CDR2 YYDKDF, per germline (reference sequence). In nucleotides, the CDR3 is TGTGCCACCAGCAGAGATCTGAGCTCCTACGAGCAGTACTTC. This gives the protein CATSRDLSSYEQYF. The full variable domain, its missing parts supplied by reference TRBV15 and TRBJ2-7, is DAMVIQNPRYQVTQFGKPVTLSCSQTLNHNVMYWYQQKSSQAPKLLFHYYDKDFNNEADTPDNFQSRRPNTSFCFLDIRSPGLGDTAMYLCATSRDLSSYEQYFGPGTRLTVT.

This clone was counted a single time. V gene TRBV7-6 combines with J gene TRBJ2-5; possibly TRBD2 for D (5 bases). Between the trimmed V and J ends, which lost 2 bases and 5 bases, there was a span of 9 bases. The CDR3 runs to 13 residues. The germline V gene encodes CDR1 SGHVS and CDR2 FNYEAQ. As DNA, the CDR3 is TGTGCCAGCAGCTTACGAGGGTACGAGACCCAGTACTTC. Protein sequence: CASSLRGYETQYF.

The chain employs TRBV9 and TRBJ2-2, with D perhaps matching TRBD1 (5 bases). Germline assignment: CDR1 SGDLS and CDR2 YYNGEE. The V and J ends lost 0 bases and 2 bases respectively, with 14 bases between them. The length of the CDR3 is 17 residues. CDR3 in amino acids: CASSVALRGPNTGELFF. DNA of the CDR3: TGTGCCAGCAGCGTAGCATTAAGGGGTCCTAACACCGGGGAGCTGTTTTTT.

The chain recombines TRBV19 with TRBJ2-5; D is perhaps TRBD1 (9 bases). The CDR3 contains 15 residues. Germline values: CDR1 LNHDA, CDR2 SQIVND (reference sequence). V lost 7 bases and J 4 bases, leaving 19 bases between the germline ends. CDR3 nucleotides: TGTGCCAGTACGGGGGGGACAGGGCGCCGAGAGACCCAGTACTTC. Translated, it gives CASTGGTGRRETQYF.

The chain uses TRBV27 and TRBJ2-3, with 15 nucleotides matching TRBD2. Germline loops: CDR1 MNHEY, CDR2 SMNVEV (reference sequence). This CDR3 has 15 amino acids. The V and J ends lost 3 bases and 8 bases, in that order; junction bases with no gene match: 3. The CDR3 is CASSFRTSGGATQYF. Written as DNA, the CDR3 is TGTGCCAGCAGTTTTCGGACTAGCGGGGGGGCTACGCAGTATTTT.

The V and J genes are TRBV9 and TRBJ2-2; TRBD1 might be the D (5 bases). Trimming removed 3 bases at V and 8 bases at J, with 14 bases between. Per germline, CDR1 SGDLS and CDR2 YYNGEE. The CDR3 runs to 14 residues. CDR3 residues: CASSETRVLGELFF. As DNA, the CDR3 is TGTGCCAGCAGCGAAACCAGGGTACTGGGGGAGCTGTTTTTT. Variable domain in full (rest from reference TRBV9 and TRBJ2-2): DSGVTQTPKHLITATGQRVTLRCSPRSGDLSVYWYQQSLDQGLQFLIQYYNGEERAKGNILERFSAQQFPDLHSELNLSSLELGDSALYFCASSETRVLGELFFGEGSRLTVL.

This CDR3 reads CATSVGTSGGYEQYF. The CDR3 DNA sequence: TGTGCCACCAGCGTGGGGACTAGCGGGGGCTACGAGCAGTACTTC. The chain is built from TRBV15 and TRBJ2-7; TRBD2 aligns across 14 bases. After removal of 5 bases from V and 3 bases from J, the junction contained 3 bases not matched to a gene. Germline CDR1 LNHNV, CDR2 YYDKDF (reference sequence). The CDR3 has 15 residues.

This clone was found once. The chain uses TRBV9 and TRBJ1-2; possibly TRBD1 for D (5 bases). Per germline, CDR1 SGDLS and CDR2 YYNGEE. The CDR3 sequence is 14 residues long. Trimming pared 0 bases from V and 8 bases from J, leaving 14 bases between. The CDR3 DNA is TGTGCCAGCAGCGTAGAGGCAGGGCTAGGAGGCTACACCTTC. Its protein is CASSVEAGLGGYTF.

This chain joins TRBV9 and TRBJ1-5; 8 bases are a match to TRBD1. CDR3 length: 14 amino acids. In germline, CDR1 is SGDLS, CDR2 YYNGEE. The V and J ends lost 3 bases and 6 bases, in that order; junction bases with no gene match: 5. CDR3 region: CASSATGGGQPQHF. CDR3 nucleotide sequence: TGTGCCAGCAGCGCAACAGGGGGTGGTCAGCCCCAGCATTTT.

The rearrangement uses TRBV4-3 and TRBJ1-2, with TRBD1 as a possible D gene (5 bases). Germline V CDR1 and CDR2: LGHNA, YSLEER. Trimming cost V 0 bases and J 8 bases, with 13 bases left between them. CDR3 length equals 14 residues. The CDR3 DNA reads as TGCGCCAGCAGCCAAGATGGGCAGGGAGGCGGCTACACCTTC. This encodes CASSQDGQGGGYTF.

The CDR3 here is CASSRQPSLSGNTIYF. CDR3 DNA: TGTGCCAGCAGCCGACAGCCGTCCTTGTCTGGAAACACCATATATTTT. V and J are TRBV5-5 and TRBJ1-3; weak D call: TRBD1 (5 bases). Trimming shortened V by 4 bases and J by 1 base, and 15 bases separated the two germline ends. This CDR3 spans 16 amino acids. Germline assignment: CDR1 SGHKS and CDR2 YYEKEE (reference sequence).

The gene calls are TRBV4-2 and TRBJ2-7; TRBD2 matches at 7 bases. The germline V gene has CDR1 LGHNA and CDR2 YNFKEQ. The CDR3 loop spans 16 amino acids. J gave up 1 base and V 3 bases, and 9 bases lay outside the gene matches. CDR3 sequence reads: CASSHLSGGRSYEQYF. The CDR3 DNA reads as TGTGCCAGCAGCCATTTATCGGGGGGTAGGTCCTACGAGCAGTACTTC.

This chain uses TRBV5-4 with TRBJ1-2, with 7 bases identical to TRBD1. The germline V gene encodes CDR1 SGHNT and CDR2 YYREEE (reference sequence). The CDR3 contains 14 residues. The J segment lost 4 bases and the V segment lost 2 bases, leaving 5 bases of the junction unmatched. This CDR3 reads CASSLQGQGYGYTF. The DNA of the CDR3 is TGTGCCAGCAGCTTACAGGGGCAAGGCTATGGCTACACCTTC.

The chain has TRBV5-4 and TRBJ1-2; 9 bases line up with TRBD1. Germline CDR1 reads SGHNT; CDR2 reads YYREEE (reference sequence). CDR3 length equals 14 residues. V shed 4 bases and J 5 bases; nucleotides not matched to a gene: 6. The CDR3 bases are TGTGCCAGCAGCCCGGGACAGGGAGGGTATGGCTACACCTTC. It translates to CASSPGQGGYGYTF.

This rearrangement joins TRBV7-3 to TRBJ2-2, with D possibly TRBD1 on 5 matching bases. This CDR3 is built from 16 residues. Trimming took 2 bases from V and 7 from J, leaving 17 bases between them. Germline loops: CDR1 SGHTA, CDR2 FQGTGA. CDR3 nucleotide sequence: TGTGCCAGCAGCTTATTAGGGGCTGGCCCGGGCGGGGAGCTGTTTTTT. The encoded protein is CASSLLGAGPGGELFF.

The chain employs TRBV4-3 and TRBJ2-5, with a weak D call TRBD1 (6 bases). V was pared by 0 bases and J by 5 bases, with 13 bases between. This CDR3 is 15 amino acids long. CDR1 LGHNA and CDR2 YSLEER come from the germline V gene. Here the CDR3 reads CASSQDQGGSETQYF. As DNA, the CDR3 is TGCGCCAGCAGCCAAGACCAAGGGGGATCGGAGACCCAGTACTTC.